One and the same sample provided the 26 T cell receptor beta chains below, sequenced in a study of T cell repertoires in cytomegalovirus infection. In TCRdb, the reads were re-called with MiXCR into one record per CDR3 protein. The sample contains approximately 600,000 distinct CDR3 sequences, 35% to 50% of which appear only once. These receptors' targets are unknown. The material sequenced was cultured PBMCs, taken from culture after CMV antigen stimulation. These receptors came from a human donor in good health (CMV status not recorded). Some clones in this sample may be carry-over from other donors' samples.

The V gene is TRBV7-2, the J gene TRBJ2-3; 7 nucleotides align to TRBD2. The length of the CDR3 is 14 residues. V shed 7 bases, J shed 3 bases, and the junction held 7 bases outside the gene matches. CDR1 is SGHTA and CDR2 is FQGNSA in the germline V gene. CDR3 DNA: TGTGCCAGCAACGCGGGAGTTTGGACAGATACGCAGTATTTT. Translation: CASNAGVWTDTQYF. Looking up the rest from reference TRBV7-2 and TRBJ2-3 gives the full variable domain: GAGVSQSPSNKVTEKGKDVELRCDPISGHTALYWYRQSLGQGLEFLIYFQGNSAPDKSGLPSDRFSAERTGGSVSTLTIQRTQQEDSAVYLCASNAGVWTDTQYFGPGTRLTVL.

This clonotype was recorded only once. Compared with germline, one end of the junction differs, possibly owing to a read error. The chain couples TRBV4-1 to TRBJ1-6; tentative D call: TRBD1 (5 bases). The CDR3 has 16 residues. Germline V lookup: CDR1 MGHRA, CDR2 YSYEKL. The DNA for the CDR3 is TGCGCCAGCAACCAACCGCAGGGAACTCTTAATTCACCCCTCCACTTT. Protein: CASNQPQGTLNSPLHF.

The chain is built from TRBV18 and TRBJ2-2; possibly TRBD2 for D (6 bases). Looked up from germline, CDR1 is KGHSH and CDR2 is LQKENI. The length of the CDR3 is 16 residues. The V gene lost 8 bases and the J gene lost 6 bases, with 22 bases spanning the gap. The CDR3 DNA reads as TGTGCCAGCCACCATAATCTCAAACCTAGCGCCGGGGAGCTGTTTTTT. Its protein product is CASHHNLKPSAGELFF.

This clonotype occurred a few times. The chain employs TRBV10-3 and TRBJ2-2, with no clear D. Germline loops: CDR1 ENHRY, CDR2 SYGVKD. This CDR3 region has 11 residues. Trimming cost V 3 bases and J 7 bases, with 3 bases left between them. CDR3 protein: CAISDFGELFF. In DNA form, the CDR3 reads TGTGCCATCAGTGACTTCGGGGAGCTGTTTTTT.

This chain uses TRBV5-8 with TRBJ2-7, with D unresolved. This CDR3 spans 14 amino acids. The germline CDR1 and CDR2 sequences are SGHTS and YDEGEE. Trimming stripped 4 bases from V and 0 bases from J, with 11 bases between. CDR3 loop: CASSVDVSSYEQYF. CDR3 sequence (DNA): TGTGCCAGCAGCGTGGACGTTAGCTCCTACGAGCAGTACTTC.

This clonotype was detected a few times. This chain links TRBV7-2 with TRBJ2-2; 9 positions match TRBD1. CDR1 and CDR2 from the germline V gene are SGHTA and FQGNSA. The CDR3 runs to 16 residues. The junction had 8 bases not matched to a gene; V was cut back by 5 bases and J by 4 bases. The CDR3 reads CASSPTGGWGTGELFF. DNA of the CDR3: TGTGCCAGCAGCCCAACAGGGGGCTGGGGCACCGGGGAGCTGTTTTTT.

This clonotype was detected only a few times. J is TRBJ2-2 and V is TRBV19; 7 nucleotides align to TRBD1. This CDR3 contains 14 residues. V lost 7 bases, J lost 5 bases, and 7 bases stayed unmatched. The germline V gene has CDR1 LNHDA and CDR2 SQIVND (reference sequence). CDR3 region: CASTQGDWTGELFF. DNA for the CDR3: TGTGCCAGTACCCAGGGGGATTGGACCGGGGAGCTGTTTTTT.

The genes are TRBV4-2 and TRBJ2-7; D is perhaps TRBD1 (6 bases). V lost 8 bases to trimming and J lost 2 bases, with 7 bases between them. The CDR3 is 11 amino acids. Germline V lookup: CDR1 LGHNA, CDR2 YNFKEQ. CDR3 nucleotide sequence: TGTGCCAGCGGGGGCCCCTACGAGCAGTACTTC. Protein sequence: CASGGPYEQYF.

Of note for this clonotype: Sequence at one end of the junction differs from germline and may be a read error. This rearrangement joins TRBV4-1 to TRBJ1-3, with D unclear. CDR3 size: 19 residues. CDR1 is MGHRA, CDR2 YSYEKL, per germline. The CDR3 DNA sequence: TGTGCCAGCAGCCAAGACAAACGGGCGGGCATACCGTCTGGAAACACCATATATTTT. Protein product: CASSQDKRAGIPSGNTIYF.

The CDR3 nucleotides are TGTGCCAGCAGTTTTAGGGGACGTCAGCCCCAGCATTTT. It codes for CASSFRGRQPQHF. This chain connects TRBV12-3 or TRBV12-4 to TRBJ1-5, with D possibly matching TRBD1 (5 bases). The germline V and J ends were trimmed by 3 bases and 6 bases, with 9 bases remaining between them. CDR3 length equals 13 residues.

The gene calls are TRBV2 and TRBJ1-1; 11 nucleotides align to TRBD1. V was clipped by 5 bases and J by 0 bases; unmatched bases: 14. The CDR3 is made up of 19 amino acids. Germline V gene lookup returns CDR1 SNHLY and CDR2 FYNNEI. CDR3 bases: TGTGCCAGCAGTCGGGACAGGGGGAGTCGCCTCTCTATGAACACTGAAGCTTTCTTT. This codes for CASSRDRGSRLSMNTEAFF.

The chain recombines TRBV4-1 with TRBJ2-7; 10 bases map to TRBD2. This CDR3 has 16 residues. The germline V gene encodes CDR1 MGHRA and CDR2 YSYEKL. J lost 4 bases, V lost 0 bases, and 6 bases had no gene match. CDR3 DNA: TGCGCCAGCAGCCAAGATGGAACTAGCGGGAAGTACGAGCAGTACTTC. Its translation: CASSQDGTSGKYEQYF.

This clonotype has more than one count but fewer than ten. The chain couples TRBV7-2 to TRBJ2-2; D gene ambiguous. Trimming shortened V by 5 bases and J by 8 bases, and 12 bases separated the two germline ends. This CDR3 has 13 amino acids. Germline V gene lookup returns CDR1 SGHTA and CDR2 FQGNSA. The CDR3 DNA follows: TGTGCCAGCAGCCAGGCCGAAAGTGGGGAGCTGTTTTTT. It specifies CASSQAESGELFF.

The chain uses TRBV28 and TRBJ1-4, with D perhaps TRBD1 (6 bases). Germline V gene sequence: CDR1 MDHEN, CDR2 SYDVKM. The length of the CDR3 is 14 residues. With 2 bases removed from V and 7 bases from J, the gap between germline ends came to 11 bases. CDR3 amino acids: CASSLPGGGEKLFF. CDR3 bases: TGTGCCAGCAGTTTACCGGGGGGCGGTGAAAAACTGTTTTTT.

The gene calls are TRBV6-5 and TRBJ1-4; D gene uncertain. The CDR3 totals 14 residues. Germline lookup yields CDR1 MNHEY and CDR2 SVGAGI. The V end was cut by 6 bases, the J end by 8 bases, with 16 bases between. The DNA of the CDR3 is TGTGCCAGCAGCCCCGGCTCGCACCTGGAAAAACTGTTTTTT. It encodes CASSPGSHLEKLFF.

The CDR3 loop reads CSALTPENTEAFF. As DNA, the CDR3 is TGCAGCGCTTTGACCCCGGAGAACACTGAAGCTTTCTTT. The V gene is TRBV29-1, the J gene TRBJ1-1; the D is unclear. The CDR3 is 13 residues long. Germline V gene sequence: CDR1 SQVTM, CDR2 ANQGSEA. Trimming took off 7 bases at V and 1 base at J, with 13 bases between the two ends.

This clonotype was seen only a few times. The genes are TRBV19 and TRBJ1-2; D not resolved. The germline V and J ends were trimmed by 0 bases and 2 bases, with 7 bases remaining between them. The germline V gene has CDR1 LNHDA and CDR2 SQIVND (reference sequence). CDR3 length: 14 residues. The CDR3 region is CASSIEAGNYGYTF. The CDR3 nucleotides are TGTGCCAGTAGTATAGAGGCAGGCAACTATGGCTACACCTTC.

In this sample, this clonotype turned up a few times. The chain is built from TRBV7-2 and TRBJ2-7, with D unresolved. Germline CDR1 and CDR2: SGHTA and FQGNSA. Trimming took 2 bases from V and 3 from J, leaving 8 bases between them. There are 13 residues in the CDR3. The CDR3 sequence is CASSLRNSYEQYF. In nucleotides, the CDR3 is TGTGCCAGCAGCTTACGGAACAGCTACGAGCAGTACTTC.

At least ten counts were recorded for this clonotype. The CDR3 region has the DNA TGCGCCAGCAGCTTTGACGGGAGTACGGATGAGCAGTTCTTC. Protein sequence: CASSFDGSTDEQFF. The chain recombines TRBV4-1 with TRBJ2-1; maybe TRBD2 (6 bases). The CDR3 has 14 amino acids. V lost 5 bases, J lost 8 bases, and 16 bases lay in between. Germline lookup yields CDR1 MGHRA and CDR2 YSYEKL.

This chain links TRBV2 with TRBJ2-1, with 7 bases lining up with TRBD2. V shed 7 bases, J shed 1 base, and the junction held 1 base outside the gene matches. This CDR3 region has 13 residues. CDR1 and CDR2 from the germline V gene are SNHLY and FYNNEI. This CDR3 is CASTLASYNEQFF. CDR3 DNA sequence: TGTGCCAGCACACTAGCGTCCTACAATGAGCAGTTCTTC. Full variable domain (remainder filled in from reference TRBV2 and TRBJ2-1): EPEVTQTPSHQVTQMGQEVILRCVPISNHLYFYWYRQILGQKVEFLVSFYNNEISEKSEIFDDQFSVERPDGSNFTLKIRSTKLEDSAMYFCASTLASYNEQFFGPGTRLTVL.

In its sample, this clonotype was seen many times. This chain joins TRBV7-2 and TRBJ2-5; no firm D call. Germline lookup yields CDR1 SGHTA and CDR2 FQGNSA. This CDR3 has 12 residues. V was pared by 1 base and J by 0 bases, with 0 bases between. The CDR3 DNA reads TGTGCCAGCAGCTTAGACCAAGAGACCCAGTACTTC. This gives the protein CASSLDQETQYF.

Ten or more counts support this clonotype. The DNA of the CDR3 is TGTGCCAGCAGCTTACTCGAGAACACTGAAGCTTTCTTT. It codes for CASSLLENTEAFF. The V call is TRBV7-2, the J call TRBJ1-1; D is unclear. The V and J ends lost 2 bases and 1 base respectively, with 5 bases between them. CDR3 length equals 13 residues. CDR1 is SGHTA and CDR2 is FQGNSA in the germline V gene.

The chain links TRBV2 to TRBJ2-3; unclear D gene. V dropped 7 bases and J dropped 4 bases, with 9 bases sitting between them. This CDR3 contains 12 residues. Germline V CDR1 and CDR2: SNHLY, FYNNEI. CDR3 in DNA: TGTGCCAGCAAACCAGACTCAGATACGCAGTATTTT. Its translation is CASKPDSDTQYF.

Here the CDR3 reads CASRRGDANGYGYTF. The CDR3 DNA follows: TGTGCCAGCAGAAGAGGGGACGCCAATGGCTATGGCTACACCTTC. The chain has TRBV6-5 and TRBJ1-2; D possibly corresponds to TRBD1 (5 bases). Germline V gene data show CDR1 as MNHEY and CDR2 as SVGAGI. V was shortened by 6 bases and J by 4 bases, with 18 bases between the two germline ends. This CDR3 region has 15 residues.

In DNA, the CDR3 is TGTGCCAGCGGGGGGACAGGGCGAGACGGGACCCAGTACTTC. This sequence encodes CASGGTGRDGTQYF. The chain uses TRBV2 and TRBJ2-5; TRBD1 agrees at 9 bases. V trimming: 8 bases; J trimming: 7 bases; junction bases outside the gene matches: 11. Germline-derived CDR1 and CDR2 are SNHLY and FYNNEI. The CDR3 is made up of 14 amino acids.

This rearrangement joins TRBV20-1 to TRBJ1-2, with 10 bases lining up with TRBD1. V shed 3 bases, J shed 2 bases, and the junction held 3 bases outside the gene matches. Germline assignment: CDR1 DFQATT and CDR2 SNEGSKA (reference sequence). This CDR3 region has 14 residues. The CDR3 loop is CSASSTGGNYGYTF. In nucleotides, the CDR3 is TGCAGTGCTAGCTCGACAGGGGGCAACTATGGCTACACCTTC.